Each of the 11 T cell receptor beta chains below was sequenced from the same sample in a study of PD-1 blockade in mismatch repair-deficient tumors. Data came from immunoSEQ multiplex PCR; TCRdb stores just in-frame clones and leaves some out. Seen here are about 68,000 clones, 78% observed once, and the top ten hold roughly 6%. The input for sequencing was peripheral blood, taken 2 weeks after starting pembrolizumab. These receptors all come from an adult with mismatch repair-deficient cancer.

V and J are TRBV12-5 and TRBJ2-3; 9 positions match TRBD2. The CDR3 is 16 residues long. Germline assignment: CDR1 LGHNT and CDR2 FRNRAP. V gave up 3 bases and J gave up 2 bases; unmatched junction bases: 6. The CDR3 sequence: CASGFGGGRVTDTQYF. DNA of the CDR3: TGTGCTAGTGGTTTCGGGGGCGGGAGGGTCACAGATACGCAGTATTTT.

Judged by abundance, this clone is medium-sized. The chain is built from TRBV7-3 and TRBJ2-3; TRBD2 matches at 7 bases. The CDR3 has 15 residues. Germline CDR1 is SGHTA and CDR2 is FQGTGA. J was trimmed by 3 bases and V by 0 bases; bases with no gene match: 3. CDR3 region: CASSLTAGETDTQYF. The CDR3 nucleotides read TGTGCCAGCAGCTTAACGGCGGGAGAAACAGATACGCAGTATTTT.

The chain links TRBV4-1 to TRBJ2-3; unclear D gene. V lost 2 bases and J lost 4, with 22 bases in between. Germline CDR1 MGHRA, CDR2 YSYEKL. CDR3 length: 18 amino acids. The CDR3 coding sequence is TGCGCCAGCAGCCAAAGTGTAATCCGCGGCCTTAAACCAGATACGCAGTATTTT. It encodes CASSQSVIRGLKPDTQYF.

The chain couples TRBV7-8 to TRBJ1-2; D gene unclear. The germline V gene has CDR1 SGHVS and CDR2 FQNEAQ. There are 16 residues in the CDR3. Trimming stripped 3 bases from V and 2 bases from J, with 16 bases between. CDR3 amino acids: CASSFRIISSNYGYTF. CDR3 DNA: TGTGCCAGCAGCTTTCGAATTATAAGCTCCAACTATGGCTACACCTTC.

In its sample, this clone was seen a few times. The chain joins TRBV5-1 to TRBJ2-7, with a weak D call TRBD2 (6 bases). CDR1 SGHRS and CDR2 YFSETQ come from the germline V gene. The CDR3 sequence is 13 residues long. The V and J ends lost 4 bases and 7 bases respectively, with 15 bases between them. DNA for the CDR3: TGCGCCAGCAGCAATGGCGGGGTCTCGGAGCAGTACTTC. Translating gives CASSNGGVSEQYF.

The chain carries TRBV5-6 and TRBJ2-1; D is uncertain. The CDR3 runs 15 residues. Germline values: CDR1 SGHDT, CDR2 YYEEEE. Trimming took 0 bases from V and 4 from J, leaving 11 bases between them. The CDR3 DNA follows: TGTGCCAGCAGCTTGGCCTTAGTGGAATACAATGAGCAGTTCTTC. Translated: CASSLALVEYNEQFF.

This clone was counted between two and nine times. This chain connects TRBV4-1 to TRBJ2-7; D is perhaps TRBD1 (6 bases). Trimming stripped 2 bases from V and 4 bases from J, with 12 bases between. Germline lookup yields CDR1 MGHRA and CDR2 YSYEKL. The length of the CDR3 is 14 residues. The chain's CDR3 is CASSQTLRGYEQYF. The CDR3 DNA sequence: TGCGCCAGCAGCCAAACCCTGAGGGGGTACGAGCAGTACTTC.

The V and J genes are TRBV6-1 and TRBJ1-4; weak D call: TRBD1 (5 bases). The length of the CDR3 is 15 residues. Germline V CDR1 and CDR2: MNHNS, SASEGT. Trimming took 3 bases from V and 8 from J, leaving 16 bases between them. The CDR3 is CASSESWGAGEKLFF. The CDR3 DNA reads TGTGCCAGCAGTGAGTCCTGGGGCGCGGGGGAAAAACTGTTTTTT.

This clone occurred a few times. The rearrangement uses TRBV6-5 and TRBJ2-7, with D possibly matching TRBD2 (6 bases). Germline V gene data show CDR1 as MNHEY and CDR2 as SVGAGI. This CDR3 region has 11 residues. The germline V and J ends were trimmed by 10 bases and 6 bases, with 13 bases remaining between them. The CDR3 DNA is TGTGCCACCCGACTAGTCCGCGAGCAGTACTTC. It encodes CATRLVREQYF.

The chain joins TRBV27 to TRBJ2-5; D is perhaps TRBD1 (5 bases). The CDR3 spans 14 residues. The germline V gene has CDR1 MNHEY and CDR2 SMNVEV (reference sequence). Deletions cut 2 bases from V and 7 bases from J, with 14 bases between. The CDR3: CASSLRTPTGTQYF. The CDR3 coding sequence is TGTGCCAGCAGTTTAAGGACACCCACGGGGACCCAGTACTTC.

The gene calls are TRBV5-4 and TRBJ1-1, with D possibly being TRBD1 (5 bases). The CDR3 is 12 amino acids. Germline CDR1 is SGHNT and CDR2 is YYREEE (reference sequence). Trimming stripped 0 bases from V and 11 bases from J, with 11 bases between. CDR3 sequence (DNA): TGTGCCAGCAGCTTGGATGCAGGGAGGGCTTTCTTT. Its protein product is CASSLDAGRAFF.